Below are 8 T cell receptor beta chains sequenced from a single sample in a study of T cell changes during pregnancy in multiple sclerosis. Libraries were prepared by immunoSEQ multiplex PCR; TCRdb keeps only in-frame clonotypes and omits some of them. The data contain about 57,000 clones, 90% of them singletons. The starting material was peripheral blood, obtained in the first trimester of pregnancy. All receptors come from a female donor in good health, enrolled as a control in a pregnancy study.

The chain combines TRBV29-1 with TRBJ2-2, with D possibly matching TRBD1 (6 bases). The V and J ends lost 4 bases and 3 bases respectively, with 6 bases between them. The germline gives CDR1 SQVTM, CDR2 ANQGSEA. The CDR3 totals 12 residues. This CDR3 reads CSVAGDTGELFF. The CDR3 DNA reads as TGCAGCGTTGCAGGGGACACCGGGGAGCTGTTTTTT.

The chain carries TRBV7-9 and TRBJ1-4; 7 positions agree with TRBD1. Trimming at V came to 1 base and at J to 0 bases, leaving 8 bases not matched to a gene. Germline V gene lookup returns CDR1 SEHNR and CDR2 FQNEAQ (reference sequence). This CDR3 is 18 amino acids long. In nucleotides, the CDR3 is TGTGCCAGCAGCTTAGGGCGGGACAGCCCCGCAACTAATGAAAAACTGTTTTTT. It yields the protein CASSLGRDSPATNEKLFF. Together with reference TRBV7-9 and TRBJ1-4, the CDR3 gives the full variable domain: DTGVSQNPRHKITKRGQNVTFRCDPISEHNRLYWYRQTLGQGPEFLTYFQNEAQLEKSRLLSDRFSAERPKGSFSTLEIQRTEQGDSAMYLCASSLGRDSPATNEKLFFGSGTQLSVL.

This chain connects TRBV5-4 to TRBJ1-1; 8 bases are a match to TRBD1. The trim removed 3 bases at V and 4 bases at J, leaving 5 bases unmatched. This CDR3 has 14 amino acids. Germline CDR1 SGHNT, CDR2 YYREEE (reference sequence). The CDR3 region is CASSWATGVTEAFF. DNA for the CDR3: TGTGCCAGCAGCTGGGCGACAGGGGTCACTGAAGCTTTCTTT.

The table lists this clone with a few counts. This chain uses TRBV12-1 with TRBJ1-5. TRBV12-1 counts as a pseudogene. The CDR3 has 15 residues. The CDR3 reads CASSFREASNQPQHF. CDR3 DNA: TGTGCCAGCAGCTTTAGGGAGGCGAGCAATCAGCCCCAGCATTTT.

The chain combines TRBV2 with TRBJ1-2; D is perhaps TRBD1 (5 bases). Trimming took off 5 bases at V and 5 bases at J, with 9 bases between the two ends. Germline V CDR1 and CDR2: SNHLY, FYNNEI. The CDR3 loop spans 12 amino acids. CDR3 DNA: TGTGCCAGCAGTCCCCGGACATATGGCTACACCTTC. Amino acids: CASSPRTYGYTF.

The chain uses TRBV30 and TRBJ1-2, with 8 bases lining up with TRBD1. The CDR3 loop spans 13 amino acids. CDR1 GTSNPN and CDR2 SVGIG come from the germline V gene (reference sequence). Losses at the gene ends were 0 bases for V and 8 bases for J; bases not matched to a gene: 5. CDR3 protein: CAWSVGQGGGYTF. The CDR3, as DNA: TGTGCCTGGAGTGTCGGACAGGGTGGGGGCTACACCTTC.

The chain uses TRBV7-8 and TRBJ1-1; D perhaps matches TRBD1 (6 bases). Germline assignment: CDR1 SGHVS and CDR2 FQNEAQ. V was clipped by 5 bases and J by 2 bases, with 18 bases between them. The CDR3 is 16 residues long. The CDR3 reads CASSSLRGRGNTEAFF. The CDR3 DNA is TGTGCCAGCAGCAGTCTTAGGGGCAGGGGTAACACTGAAGCTTTCTTT.

This clone came up a few times. V usage is TRBV6-1 and J usage is TRBJ1-5; D is perhaps TRBD1 (5 bases). V was clipped by 0 bases and J by 5 bases, with 5 bases between them. The V gene's germline CDR1 is MNHNS and CDR2 SASEGT. CDR3 length: 13 amino acids. The CDR3 reads CASSEAGHQPQHF. The CDR3 DNA sequence: TGTGCCAGCAGTGAAGCGGGGCATCAGCCCCAGCATTTT.